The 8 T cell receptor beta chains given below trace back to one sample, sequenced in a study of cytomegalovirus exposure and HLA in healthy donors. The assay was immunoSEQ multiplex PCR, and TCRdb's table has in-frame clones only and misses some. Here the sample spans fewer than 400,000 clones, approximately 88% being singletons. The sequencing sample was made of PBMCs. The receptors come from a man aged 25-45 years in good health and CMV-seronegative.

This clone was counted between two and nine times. CDR3 protein: CAISENPRDGYTF. CDR3 bases: TGTGCCATCAGTGAGAACCCCAGGGATGGCTACACCTTC. This chain uses TRBV10-3 with TRBJ1-2, with a possible D match to TRBD1 (5 bases). V lost 2 bases, J lost 6 bases, and 10 bases lay in between. The germline V gene encodes CDR1 ENHRY and CDR2 SYGVKD. The CDR3 sequence is 13 residues long.

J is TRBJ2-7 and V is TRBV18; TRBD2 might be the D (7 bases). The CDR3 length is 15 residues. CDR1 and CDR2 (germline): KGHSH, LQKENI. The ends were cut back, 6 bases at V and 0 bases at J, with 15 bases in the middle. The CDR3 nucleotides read TGTGCCAGCTCGCTTGGGCGGGGGCCCTCCTACGAGCAGTACTTC. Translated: CASSLGRGPSYEQYF.

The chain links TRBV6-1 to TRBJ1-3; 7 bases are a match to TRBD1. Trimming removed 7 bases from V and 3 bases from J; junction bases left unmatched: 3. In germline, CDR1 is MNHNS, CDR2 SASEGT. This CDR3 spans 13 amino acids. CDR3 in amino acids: CASTTGYGNTIYF. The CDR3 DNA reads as TGTGCCAGCACGACAGGGTATGGAAACACCATATATTTT.

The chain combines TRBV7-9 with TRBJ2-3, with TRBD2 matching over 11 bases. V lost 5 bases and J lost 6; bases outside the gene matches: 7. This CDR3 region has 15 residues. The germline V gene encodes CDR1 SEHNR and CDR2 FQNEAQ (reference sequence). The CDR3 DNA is TGTGCCAGCAGCGAAACTAGCGGGGGTAGGGATACGCAGTATTTT. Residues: CASSETSGGRDTQYF.

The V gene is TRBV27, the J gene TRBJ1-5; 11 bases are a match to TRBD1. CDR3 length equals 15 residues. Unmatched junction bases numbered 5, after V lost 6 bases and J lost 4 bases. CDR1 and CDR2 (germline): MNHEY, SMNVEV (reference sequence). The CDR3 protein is CASSYGTGGNQPQHF. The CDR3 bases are TGTGCCAGCAGCTACGGGACAGGGGGTAATCAGCCCCAGCATTTT.

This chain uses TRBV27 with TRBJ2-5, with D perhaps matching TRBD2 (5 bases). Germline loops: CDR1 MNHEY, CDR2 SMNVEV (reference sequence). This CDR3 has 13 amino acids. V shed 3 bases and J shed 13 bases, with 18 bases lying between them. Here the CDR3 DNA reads TGTGCCAGCAGTTTCAGGAGTAGCGCCAACTTGTACTTC. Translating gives CASSFRSSANLYF.

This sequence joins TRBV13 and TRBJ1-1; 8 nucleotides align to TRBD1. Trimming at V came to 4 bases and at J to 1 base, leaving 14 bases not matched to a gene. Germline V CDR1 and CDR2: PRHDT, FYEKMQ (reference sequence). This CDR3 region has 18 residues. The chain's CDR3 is CASSSGRGHPPQNTEAFF. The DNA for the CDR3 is TGTGCCAGCAGCTCAGGCAGGGGGCACCCACCCCAGAACACTGAAGCTTTCTTT.

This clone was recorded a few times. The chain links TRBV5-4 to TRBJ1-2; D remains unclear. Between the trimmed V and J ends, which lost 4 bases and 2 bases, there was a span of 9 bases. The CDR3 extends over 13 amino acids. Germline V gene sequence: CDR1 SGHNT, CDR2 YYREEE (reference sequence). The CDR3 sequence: CASSERGNYGYTF. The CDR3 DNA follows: TGTGCCAGCAGCGAAAGAGGGAACTATGGCTACACCTTC.